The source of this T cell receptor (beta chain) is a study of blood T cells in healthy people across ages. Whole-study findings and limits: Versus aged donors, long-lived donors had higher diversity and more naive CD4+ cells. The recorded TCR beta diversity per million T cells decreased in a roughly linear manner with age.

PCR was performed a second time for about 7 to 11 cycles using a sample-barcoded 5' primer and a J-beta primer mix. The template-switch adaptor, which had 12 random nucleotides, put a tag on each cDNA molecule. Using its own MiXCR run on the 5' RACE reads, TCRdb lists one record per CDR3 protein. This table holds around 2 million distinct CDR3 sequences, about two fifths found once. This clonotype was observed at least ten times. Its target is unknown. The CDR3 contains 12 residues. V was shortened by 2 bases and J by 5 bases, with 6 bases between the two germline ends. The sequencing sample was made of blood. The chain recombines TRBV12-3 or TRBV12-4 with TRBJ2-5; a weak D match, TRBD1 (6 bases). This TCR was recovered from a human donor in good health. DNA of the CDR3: TGTGCCAGCAGTTTAAGGGGGGAGACCCAGTACTTC. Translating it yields CASSLRGETQYF.